These T cell receptor beta chains were read from a single sample in a study of cytomegalovirus exposure and HLA in healthy donors. The protocol was immunoSEQ multiplex PCR, while the TCRdb copy is restricted to in-frame clones and leaves out a portion. This repertoire includes fewer than 250,000 clones. What was sequenced was PBMCs. The receptor source for this set is a woman aged 25 to 39 in good health and CMV-seropositive. Both conserved end residues are part of each CDR3. A D gene is named only where the DNA matches it firmly.

d_call: -
j_call: TRBJ1-2
v_call: TRBV2
cdr3_nt: TGTGCCAGCAGTGAAGAGGGGGAGACGGGGTATGGTTACACCTTC
cdr3_aa: CASSEEGETGYGYTF

d_call: -
j_call: TRBJ2-2
v_call: TRBV25-1
cdr3_nt: TGTGCCAGCAGTTTGGCAGGGTTGAACACCGGGGAGCTGTTTTTT
cdr3_aa: CASSLAGLNTGELFF

d_call: TRBD2
j_call: TRBJ2-1
v_call: TRBV7-7
cdr3_nt: TGTGCCAGCAGCTTAGGTGCGGGAGGGCCGCGGTCCTACAATGAGCAGTTCTTC
cdr3_aa: CASSLGAGGPRSYNEQFF

d_call: -
j_call: TRBJ2-3
v_call: TRBV7-9
cdr3_nt: TGTGCCAGCAGCTTATTCGGGGCAGATACGCAGTATTTT
cdr3_aa: CASSLFGADTQYF

d_call: TRBD1
j_call: TRBJ1-1
v_call: TRBV19
cdr3_nt: TGTGCCAGTAAGGGACAGATAGAAGCTTTCTTT
cdr3_aa: CASKGQIEAFF

d_call: -
j_call: TRBJ2-7
v_call: TRBV10-3
cdr3_nt: TGTGCCATCAGTGAGACGGGACATATATCCTACGAGCAGTACTTC
cdr3_aa: CAISETGHISYEQYF

d_call: TRBD1
j_call: TRBJ2-7
v_call: TRBV7-9
cdr3_nt: TGTGCCAGCAGCGCCCGGGACAGGTCGACCTACGAGCAGTACTTC
cdr3_aa: CASSARDRSTYEQYF

d_call: TRBD1
j_call: TRBJ1-4
v_call: TRBV7-9
cdr3_nt: TGTGCCAGCAGCTCAGGACAGGGGGCCTCTAATGAAAAACTGTTTTTT
cdr3_aa: CASSSGQGASNEKLFF

d_call: TRBD1
j_call: TRBJ2-5
v_call: TRBV19
cdr3_nt: TGTGCCAGTAAGGACAGGGGGTTGCGAGAGACCCAGTACTTC
cdr3_aa: CASKDRGLRETQYF

d_call: -
j_call: TRBJ1-4
v_call: TRBV5-6
cdr3_nt: TGTGCCAGCAGCTTAGACCTCTCAGCGGAAAAACTGTTTTTT
cdr3_aa: CASSLDLSAEKLFF

d_call: TRBD2
j_call: TRBJ2-3
v_call: TRBV6-1
cdr3_nt: TGTGCCAGCGTTCAGCGGGGGGTCTCGGCAGATACGCAGTATTTT
cdr3_aa: CASVQRGVSADTQYF

d_call: TRBD2
j_call: TRBJ2-1
v_call: TRBV6-1
cdr3_nt: TGTGCCAGCAGTGATGCGGGACTAGCGGGTTTCCAGCAGTTCTTC
cdr3_aa: CASSDAGLAGFQQFF

d_call: -
j_call: TRBJ2-1
v_call: TRBV5-1
cdr3_nt: TGCGCCAGCAGCTTAATAACGGGGGACAATGAGCAGTTCTTC
cdr3_aa: CASSLITGDNEQFF

d_call: TRBD1
j_call: TRBJ1-5
v_call: TRBV2
cdr3_nt: TGTGCCAGCAGTGAAGCGCTTCTTAGGACAGGGGGCGCAGGCTATAGCAATCAGCCCCAGCATTTT
cdr3_aa: CASSEALLRTGGAGYSNQPQHF

d_call: TRBD1
j_call: TRBJ2-1
v_call: TRBV10-1
cdr3_nt: TGCGCCAGCAGTGACCAGGGGGCGCCGGTCAATGAGCAGTTCTTC
cdr3_aa: CASSDQGAPVNEQFF

d_call: TRBD2
j_call: TRBJ2-5
v_call: TRBV29-1
cdr3_nt: TGCAGCGTTGAGCGCGGGAGGTCGCAAGAGACCCAGTACTTC
cdr3_aa: CSVERGRSQETQYF

d_call: TRBD1
j_call: TRBJ1-1
v_call: TRBV19
cdr3_nt: TGTGCCTCCGGACAGGGGGCGCACACTGAAGCTTTCTTT
cdr3_aa: CASGQGAHTEAFF

d_call: TRBD2
j_call: TRBJ2-7
v_call: TRBV27
cdr3_nt: TGTGCCAGCAGTTTATCGGGGGGGGGCGAGCAGTACTTC
cdr3_aa: CASSLSGGGEQYF

d_call: -
j_call: TRBJ2-5
v_call: TRBV5-6
cdr3_nt: TGTGCCAGCAGCCTACAGGGTGCGGGTGGGGAGACCCAGTACTTC
cdr3_aa: CASSLQGAGGETQYF

d_call: -
j_call: TRBJ2-7
v_call: TRBV13
cdr3_nt: TGTGCCAGCAGCCCTGGGCGGGACCCGTACGAGCAGTACTTC
cdr3_aa: CASSPGRDPYEQYF

d_call: -
j_call: TRBJ2-3
v_call: TRBV25-1
cdr3_nt: TGTGCCAGCAGTGAATTTGGAAGCGCAGATACGCAGTATTTT
cdr3_aa: CASSEFGSADTQYF

d_call: TRBD1
j_call: TRBJ1-2
v_call: TRBV6-5
cdr3_nt: TGTGCCAGCAGTTACTCTGACAGGGTTGGAGCCTATGGCTACACCTTC
cdr3_aa: CASSYSDRVGAYGYTF

d_call: -
j_call: TRBJ1-1
v_call: TRBV5-1
cdr3_nt: TGCGCCAGCAGCTTAGGGGTCCCTAACACTGAAGCTTTCTTT
cdr3_aa: CASSLGVPNTEAFF

d_call: -
j_call: TRBJ2-3
v_call: TRBV11-3
cdr3_nt: TGTGCCAGCAGCGCGTCGACAGATACGCAGTATTTT
cdr3_aa: CASSASTDTQYF

d_call: -
j_call: TRBJ1-1
v_call: TRBV29-1
cdr3_nt: TGCAGCGTTGAAGGGGGGGGCGGCATGAACACTGAAGCTTTCTTT
cdr3_aa: CSVEGGGGMNTEAFF

d_call: -
j_call: TRBJ1-5
v_call: TRBV2
cdr3_nt: TGTGCCAGCAGTGAAGGCCCCATGGCAGGGCCTTTTCGGCCCCAGCATTTT
cdr3_aa: CASSEGPMAGPFRPQHF

d_call: TRBD1
j_call: TRBJ2-7
v_call: TRBV6-1
cdr3_nt: TGTGCCAGCAGTGGAGGAAGACCGGGACAGGGTATCCACGAGCAGTACTTC
cdr3_aa: CASSGGRPGQGIHEQYF

d_call: -
j_call: TRBJ1-5
v_call: TRBV7-8
cdr3_nt: TGTGCCAGCAGCTTTTCCAGGGTAAATCAGCCCCAGCATTTT
cdr3_aa: CASSFSRVNQPQHF

d_call: -
j_call: TRBJ2-2
v_call: TRBV4-1
cdr3_nt: TGCGCCAGCAGCAAGGGGACAACCGGGGAGCTGTTTTTT
cdr3_aa: CASSKGTTGELFF

d_call: -
j_call: TRBJ1-1
v_call: TRBV6-5
cdr3_nt: TGTGCCAGCAGCCCTATCCCGGCAAGGGGGGAAGCTTTCTTT
cdr3_aa: CASSPIPARGEAFF

d_call: TRBD2
j_call: TRBJ2-7
v_call: TRBV9
cdr3_nt: TGTGCCAGCAGCCGGACTAGCGGGGCGTACGAGCAGTACTTC
cdr3_aa: CASSRTSGAYEQYF

d_call: TRBD1
j_call: TRBJ2-5
v_call: TRBV5-6
cdr3_nt: TGTGCCAGCAGCTTTAGCCGGGACAGTCCTTACCAAGAGACCCAGTACTTC
cdr3_aa: CASSFSRDSPYQETQYF

d_call: -
j_call: TRBJ1-3
v_call: TRBV7-7
cdr3_nt: TGTGCCAGCAGCCCGCGGGGAGGAGCTGGAAACACCATATATTTT
cdr3_aa: CASSPRGGAGNTIYF

d_call: TRBD2
j_call: TRBJ2-2
v_call: TRBV18
cdr3_nt: TGTGCCAGCTCACCACCGGGACTAGCGGGAGGACCTACGAACACCGGGGAGCTGTTTTTT
cdr3_aa: CASSPPGLAGGPTNTGELFF

d_call: -
j_call: TRBJ1-5
v_call: TRBV4-1
cdr3_nt: TGCGCCAGCAGCCCTACTCTTAAAAATCAGCCCCAGCATTTT
cdr3_aa: CASSPTLKNQPQHF